In this sample, the clone carrying this T cell receptor (beta chain) turned up once. Its antigen is still unknown. The protocol was immunoSEQ multiplex PCR, while the TCRdb copy is restricted to in-frame clones and leaves out a portion. Among 130,000 to 150,000 clones, about 90% were seen once, and the ten largest hold roughly 5.6%. The entry originates in a study of T cell responses to AZD1222 COVID-19 vaccine. General observations from the study: In all cases, repertoires were sampled only after the peak T cell response. Most donors were white British and more were female, and clonal diversity was possibly underestimated. The study found Spike-specific TCR breadth and depth rose after two AZD1222 doses.

The material sequenced was peripheral blood, taken on day 0 of AZD1222 vaccination. This receptor was taken from an adult in good health.

The CDR3 region is CASSINRDASRSYGYTF. The CDR3 DNA reads TGTGCCAGTAGCATAAACCGGGACGCCTCTCGCTCCTATGGCTACACCTTC. The rearrangement joins TRBV19 to TRBJ1-2; a weak D match, TRBD1 (5 bases). V lost 6 bases and J lost 4, with 24 bases in between. CDR1 and CDR2 (germline): LNHDA, SQIVND (reference sequence). This CDR3 has 17 amino acids.